These 15 T cell receptor beta chains originate from one sample sequenced in a study of response to subunit inactivated influenza vaccine. TCRdb itself ran the RT-PCR reads through MiXCR, one entry per CDR3 protein. The sample yields under 550,000 distinct CDR3 sequences, less than 8% seen once. Sequencing was performed on PBMCs from blood, taken roughly 24 months after vaccination. Receptor source: a man aged 50-75 years who received an inactivated influenza vaccine.

This clonotype has just a few counts. The chain carries TRBV4-2 and TRBJ2-1; TRBD2 agrees at 8 bases. The length of the CDR3 is 19 residues. Per germline, CDR1 LGHNA and CDR2 YNFKEQ. With 3 bases clipped from V and 7 bases from J, the junction kept 20 bases outside the gene matches. CDR3 DNA sequence: TGTGCCAGCAGCCAGGGACTAGACAGGATGGGATACTCTGTGAATGAGCAGTTCTTC. Its translation is CASSQGLDRMGYSVNEQFF.

The V gene is TRBV6-5, the J gene TRBJ2-3, with 7 bases matching TRBD2. The CDR3 is 16 residues long. The trim removed 4 bases at V and 4 bases at J, leaving 11 bases unmatched. Germline V gene data show CDR1 as MNHEY and CDR2 as SVGAGI. The CDR3 DNA reads TGTGCCAGCAGTTCCCCCCTAGGCGGGGGATCAGATACGCAGTATTTT. It specifies CASSSPLGGGSDTQYF.

This clonotype was seen a handful of times. The chain employs TRBV20-1 and TRBJ2-3; perhaps TRBD2 as D (5 bases). Trimming shortened V by 2 bases and J by 4 bases, and 16 bases separated the two germline ends. The length of the CDR3 is 15 residues. The V gene's germline CDR1 is DFQATT and CDR2 SNEGSKA (reference sequence). Here the CDR3 DNA reads TGCAGTGCTAGACCGGTTCCCCCTAGCCCAGATACGCAGTATTTT. Protein: CSARPVPPSPDTQYF.

J is TRBJ2-1 and V is TRBV10-3; D may correspond to TRBD1 or TRBD2 (5 bases each). V lost 0 bases and J lost 10, with 16 bases in between. The CDR3 is made up of 15 amino acids. Germline CDR1 and CDR2: ENHRY and SYGVKD. Written as DNA, the CDR3 is TGTGCCATCAGTGAGTCTGCTTGGGACGTCCAGGAGCAGTTCTTC. Its protein product is CAISESAWDVQEQFF.

This clonotype was recorded at least ten times. This chain uses TRBV30 with TRBJ2-7; 7 bases agree with TRBD1. Germline-derived CDR1 and CDR2 are GTSNPN and SVGIG (reference sequence). V trimming: 7 bases; J trimming: 10 bases; junction bases outside the gene matches: 13. This CDR3 region has 12 residues. The DNA of the CDR3 is TGTGCCTCAGGGACAGAGGGCTACGGACAGTACTTC. The encoded protein is CASGTEGYGQYF. The entire variable domain, with the rest obtained from reference TRBV30 and TRBJ2-7, is as follows: SQTIHQWPATLVQPVGSPLSLECTVEGTSNPNLYWYRQAAGRGLQLLFYSVGIGQISSEVPQNLSASRPQDRQFILSSKKLLLSDSGFYLCASGTEGYGQYFGPGTRLTVT.

The chain combines TRBV6-5 with TRBJ1-2; D not resolved. The CDR3 is 14 residues long. V was shortened by 2 bases and J by 4 bases, with 11 bases between the two germline ends. Germline CDR1 is MNHEY and CDR2 is SVGAGI. The CDR3 nucleotides read TGTGCCAGCAGTTACGGGCCGGCAGGCTATGGCTACACCTTC. Translation gives CASSYGPAGYGYTF.

CDR3 amino acids: CASRFGGWKTQYF. CDR3 sequence (DNA): TGTGCCAGCAGATTTGGGGGATGGAAGACCCAGTACTTC. The chain recombines TRBV6-2 or TRBV6-3 with TRBJ2-5, with D tentatively TRBD1 or TRBD2 (5 bases each). The CDR3 runs to 13 residues. The germline V and J ends were trimmed by 6 bases and 6 bases, with 14 bases remaining between them. Germline V gene sequence: CDR1 MNHEY, CDR2 SVGEGT.

This clonotype was observed at least ten times. This chain connects TRBV29-1 to TRBJ2-7, with 8 bases lining up with TRBD1. Trimming at V came to 6 bases and at J to 0 bases, leaving 4 bases not matched to a gene. The CDR3 runs 13 residues. CDR1 and CDR2 from the germline V gene are SQVTM and ANQGSEA. The CDR3 loop reads CSVAGTGSYEQYF. The CDR3 DNA reads as TGCAGCGTAGCCGGGACAGGCTCCTACGAGCAGTACTTC.

In its sample, this clonotype was seen a few times. The chain carries TRBV11-2 and TRBJ1-1; 8 positions match TRBD1. J lost 6 bases, V lost 4 bases, and 10 bases had no gene match. Germline lookup yields CDR1 SGHAT and CDR2 FQNNGV. This CDR3 is 15 amino acids long. CDR3 loop: CASSSRRTGLAEAFF. The CDR3 bases are TGTGCCAGCAGCTCCCGACGGACAGGGTTGGCTGAAGCTTTCTTT. Filled out from reference TRBV11-2 and TRBJ1-1, the complete variable domain reads EAGVAQSPRYKIIEKRQSVAFWCNPISGHATLYWYQQILGQGPKLLIQFQNNGVVDDSQLPKDRFSAERLKGVDSTLKIQPAKLEDSAVYLCASSSRRTGLAEAFFGQGTRLTVV.

This clonotype was seen ten or more times. The rearrangement uses TRBV29-1 and TRBJ2-2, with unresolved D. The CDR3 runs to 11 residues. Germline CDR1 SQVTM, CDR2 ANQGSEA. Trimming took off 4 bases at V and 8 bases at J, with 8 bases between the two ends. The CDR3 sequence: CSVVMGGELFF. The CDR3 nucleotides are TGCAGCGTTGTTATGGGGGGGGAGCTGTTTTTT.

This clonotype was seen more than once but under ten times. The chain is built from TRBV29-1 and TRBJ1-5; a weak D match, TRBD1 (6 bases). V lost 6 bases to trimming and J lost 7 bases, with 16 bases between them. The CDR3 is 13 amino acids. Germline CDR1 SQVTM, CDR2 ANQGSEA. CDR3 loop: CSVKEGGGQPQHF. CDR3 sequence (DNA): TGCAGCGTCAAAGAAGGGGGAGGACAGCCCCAGCATTTT.

This clonotype was found a few times. This chain connects TRBV29-1 to TRBJ2-1; 7 bases align to TRBD2. Trimming removed 7 bases from V and 0 bases from J; junction bases left unmatched: 12. The germline V gene encodes CDR1 SQVTM and CDR2 ANQGSEA. The CDR3 length is 16 residues. Here the CDR3 reads CSAILLTGGSYNEQFF. The CDR3 DNA reads as TGCAGCGCCATTCTTTTAACGGGAGGCTCCTACAATGAGCAGTTCTTC.

This clonotype appeared a few times. This rearrangement joins TRBV29-1 to TRBJ2-3; the match to TRBD2 covers 12 bases. The V gene end was trimmed by 7 bases and the J gene end by 0 bases; junction bases not matched to a gene: 2. The germline V gene has CDR1 SQVTM and CDR2 ANQGSEA. The CDR3 is made up of 14 amino acids. The CDR3 nucleotides read TGCAGCGGACTAGCGGGGGCTAGCACAGATACGCAGTATTTT. It specifies CSGLAGASTDTQYF.

The chain is built from TRBV12-3 or TRBV12-4 and TRBJ1-3; a possible D gene is TRBD1 (6 bases). The V and J ends lost 3 bases and 2 bases respectively, with 8 bases between them. This CDR3 spans 14 amino acids. This CDR3 reads CASSFDRPGNTIYF. The CDR3 DNA is TGTGCCAGCAGTTTCGACAGGCCTGGAAACACCATATATTTT.

The sample holds a few counts of this clonotype. The chain recombines TRBV19 with TRBJ2-1; D uncertain. This CDR3 contains 12 residues. V was trimmed by 4 bases and J by 4 bases, leaving 5 bases between them. From germline, CDR1 is LNHDA and CDR2 SQIVND (reference sequence). The DNA of the CDR3 is TGTGCCAGTAGTACTGGTTACAATGAGCAGTTCTTC. Protein sequence: CASSTGYNEQFF.